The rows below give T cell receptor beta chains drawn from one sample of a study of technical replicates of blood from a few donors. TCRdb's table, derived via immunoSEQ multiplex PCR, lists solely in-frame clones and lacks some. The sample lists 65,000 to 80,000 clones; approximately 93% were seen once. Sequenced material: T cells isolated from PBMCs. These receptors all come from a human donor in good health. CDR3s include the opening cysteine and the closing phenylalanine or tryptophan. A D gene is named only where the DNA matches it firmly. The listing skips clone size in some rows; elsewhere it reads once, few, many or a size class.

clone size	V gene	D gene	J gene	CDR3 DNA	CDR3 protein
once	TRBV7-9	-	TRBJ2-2	TGTGCCAGCAGCTTAATGTGGTCGAGCGGGGAGCTGTTTTTT	CASSLMWSSGELFF
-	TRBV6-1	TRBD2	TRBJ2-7	TGTGCCAGCAGTGAAGGGGGGGTACTAGCGGGAGGTCCCTACGAGCAGTACTTC	CASSEGGVLAGGPYEQYF
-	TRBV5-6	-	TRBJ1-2	TGTGCCAGCAGCAAACCCGGTACGGCTAACTATGGCTACACCTTC	CASSKPGTANYGYTF
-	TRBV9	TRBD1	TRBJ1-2	TGTGCCAGCAGCGGACAGGGGAGTTTGTATGGCTACACCTTC	CASSGQGSLYGYTF
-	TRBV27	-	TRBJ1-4	TGTGCCACCAGCCCTGCAACTAATGAAAAACTGTTTTTT	CATSPATNEKLFF
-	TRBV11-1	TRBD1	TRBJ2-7	TGTGCCAGCAGCGGGGGGGACAGGGGCTACGAGCAGTACTTC	CASSGGDRGYEQYF
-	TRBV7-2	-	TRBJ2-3	TGTGCCAGCAGCTTTACCGGAGGGACAGATACGCAGTATTTT	CASSFTGGTDTQYF
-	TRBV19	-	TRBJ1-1	TGTGCCAGTAGCTCCAACCCCGGGGACAAGAACACTGAAGCTTTCTTT	CASSSNPGDKNTEAFF
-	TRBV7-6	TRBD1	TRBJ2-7	TGTGCCAGCAGCGTAGGGGACAGGGCCTACGAGCAGTACTTC	CASSVGDRAYEQYF
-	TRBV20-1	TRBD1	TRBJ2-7	TGCAGTGCGACAGGGAACGAGCAGTACTTC	CSATGNEQYF
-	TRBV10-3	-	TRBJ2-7	TGTGCCACCGGGCCAGGACAGAGCTACGAGCAGTACTTC	CATGPGQSYEQYF
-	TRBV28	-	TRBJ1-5	TGTGCCAGCAGTTTACTTGCGACAGACAATCAGCCCCAGCATTTT	CASSLLATDNQPQHF
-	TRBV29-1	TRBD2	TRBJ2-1	TGCAGCGTGACTCTAGCGGGAGAACGTGGTGAGCAGTTCTTC	CSVTLAGERGEQFF
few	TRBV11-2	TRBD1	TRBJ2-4	TGTGCCAGCAGCTTTCAGGGGGTCGCCAAAAACATTCAGTACTTC	CASSFQGVAKNIQYF
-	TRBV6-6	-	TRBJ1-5	TGTGCCAGCCGCCCGGACACCAATCAGCCCCAGCATTTT	CASRPDTNQPQHF
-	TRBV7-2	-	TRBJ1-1	TGTGCCAGCAGCCGGCGCGGGGATTTCACTGAAGCTTTCTTT	CASSRRGDFTEAFF
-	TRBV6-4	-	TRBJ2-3	TGTGCCAGCGGCCCCATCTCGGATACGCAGTATTTT	CASGPISDTQYF
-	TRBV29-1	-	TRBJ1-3	TGCAGCGCGAGACATAGCTCTGGAAACACCATATATTTT	CSARHSSGNTIYF
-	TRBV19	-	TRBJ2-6	TGTGCCAGTGTGCGCCTCCACCCCTCTGGGGCCAACGTCCTGACTTTC	CASVRLHPSGANVLTF
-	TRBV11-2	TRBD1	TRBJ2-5	TGTGCCAGCAGCTTAGATGGGGACAGGACTGAGACCCAGTACTTC	CASSLDGDRTETQYF
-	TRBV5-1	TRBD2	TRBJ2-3	TGCGCCAGCAGCTTGCCACTCACTAGCGGTGGGGAGGGAGATACGCAGTATTTT	CASSLPLTSGGEGDTQYF
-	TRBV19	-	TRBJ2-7	TGTGCCAGTAAGCGGCATAACTCCTACGAGCAGTACTTC	CASKRHNSYEQYF
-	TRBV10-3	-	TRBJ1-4	TGTGCCATCAGTGGGGGCGAAAAACTGTTTTTT	CAISGGEKLFF
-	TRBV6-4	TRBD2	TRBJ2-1	TGTGCCAGCAGTCCCGAGGGCGGGAGAGTGGGTGAGCAGTTCTTC	CASSPEGGRVGEQFF
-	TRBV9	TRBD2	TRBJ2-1	TGTGCCAGCAGCGTAGCGATGACGACTAGCGGGAGTATTGAGCAGTTCTTC	CASSVAMTTSGSIEQFF
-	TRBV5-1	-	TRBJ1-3	TGCGCCAGCAGCTTGGACAGTCTAAACACCATATATTTT	CASSLDSLNTIYF
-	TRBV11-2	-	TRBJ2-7	TGTGCCAGCAGCTTGGGGGGACAGTACTACGAGCAGTACTTC	CASSLGGQYYEQYF
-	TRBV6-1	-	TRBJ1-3	TGTGCCGGAACCCTAGGCAGCTCTGGAAACACCATATATTTT	CAGTLGSSGNTIYF
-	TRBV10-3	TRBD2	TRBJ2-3	TGTGCCATCAACATTGGGAGCGGGATTGACACAGATACGCAGTATTTT	CAINIGSGIDTDTQYF
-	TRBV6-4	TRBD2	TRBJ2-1	TGTGCCAGCAGTAAGACTAGCGGGAGCAATGAGCAGTTCTTC	CASSKTSGSNEQFF
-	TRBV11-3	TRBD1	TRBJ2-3	TGTGCCAGCAGCTTTCCATCAACTGGCAGGCAGGGGGAGGATACGCAGTATTTT	CASSFPSTGRQGEDTQYF
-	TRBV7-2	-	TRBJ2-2	TGTGCCAGCAGCATCCGGGATTCCGGGGAGCTGTTTTTT	CASSIRDSGELFF
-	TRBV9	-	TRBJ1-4	TGTGCCAGCAGCAAATACAGGGCTGAAAAACTGTTTTTT	CASSKYRAEKLFF
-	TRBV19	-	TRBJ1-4	TGTGCTACTATGGCGGTACCCCCGATAGGGGAACTGTTTTTT	CATMAVPPIGELFF
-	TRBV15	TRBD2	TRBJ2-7	TGTGCCACCAGCAGAGCCCCGGGAGGCGAGCAGTACTTC	CATSRAPGGEQYF
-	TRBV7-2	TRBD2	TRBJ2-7	TGTGCCAGCAGCTTTTCTAGCGGGAGCTCCTACGAGCAGTACTTC	CASSFSSGSSYEQYF
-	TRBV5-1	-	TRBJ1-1	TGCGCCAGCAGCTTGGGCGGGGGGACTGAAGCTTTCTTT	CASSLGGGTEAFF
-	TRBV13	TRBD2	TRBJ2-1	TGTGCCAGCAGCCCGGCGACTAGCGTTGAGCAGTTCTTC	CASSPATSVEQFF
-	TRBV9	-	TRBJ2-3	TGTGCCAGCAGCGTACGCCCAGGGAGCACAGATACGCAGTATTTT	CASSVRPGSTDTQYF
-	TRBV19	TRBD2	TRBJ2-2	TGTGCCAGCTCCTTGGGACTAGCGGGAGTTGGGAACACCGGGGAGCTGTTTTTT	CASSLGLAGVGNTGELFF
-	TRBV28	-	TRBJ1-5	TGTGCCAGCAACCTCTACGTTTCCAGCAATCAGCCCCAGCATTTT	CASNLYVSSNQPQHF
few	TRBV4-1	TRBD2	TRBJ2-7	TGCGCCAGCAGCCAAGATCTCCTCGATCTAGCGGGAGTCTACGAGCAGTACTTC	CASSQDLLDLAGVYEQYF
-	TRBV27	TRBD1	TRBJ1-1	TGTGCCAGCAGTTTGAGTACAGGGGGGTTGAAAACTGAAGCTTTCTTT	CASSLSTGGLKTEAFF
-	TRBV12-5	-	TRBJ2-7	TGTGCTAGTACGGGGAGCGGTTATAGCAACGAGCAGTACTTC	CASTGSGYSNEQYF
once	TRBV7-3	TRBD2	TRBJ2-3	TGTGCCAGCAGCTCAAGGAGCGGGAGGACAGATACGCAGTATTTT	CASSSRSGRTDTQYF
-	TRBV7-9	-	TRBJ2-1	TGTGCCAGCAGCTTAGCGCTCGACAGAGGATCCAATGAGCAGTTCTTC	CASSLALDRGSNEQFF
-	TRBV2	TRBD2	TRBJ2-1	TGTGCCAGCAGAGGACTAGCGGGAGCCCGGATCAATGAGCAGTTCTTC	CASRGLAGARINEQFF
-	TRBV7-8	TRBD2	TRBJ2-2	TGTGCCAGCAGTTTTAGCGGGAACCGGAGGACCGGGGAGCTGTTTTTT	CASSFSGNRRTGELFF
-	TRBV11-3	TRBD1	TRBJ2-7	TGTGCCAGCAGCTTCGGCAGGGGGCTAAACGAGCAGTACTTC	CASSFGRGLNEQYF
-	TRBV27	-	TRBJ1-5	TGTGCCAGCAGTTCTGGGGGCAACAATCAGCCCCAGCATTTT	CASSSGGNNQPQHF
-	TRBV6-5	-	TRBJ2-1	TGTGCCAGCAGTTACTCCGGACAGCTCAATGAGCAGTTCTTC	CASSYSGQLNEQFF
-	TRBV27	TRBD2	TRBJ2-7	TGTGCCAGCAAACTAGCGGGAAGCTCCTACGAGCAGTACTTC	CASKLAGSSYEQYF
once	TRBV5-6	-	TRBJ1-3	TGTGCCAGCAGCCTGACAGGCTCTGGAAACACCATATATTTT	CASSLTGSGNTIYF
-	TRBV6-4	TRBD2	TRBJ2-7	TGTGCCAGCAGTAGAGGACTAGCGGGTGCCTACGAGCAGTACTTC	CASSRGLAGAYEQYF
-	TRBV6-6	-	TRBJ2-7	TGTGCCACGTCAATACAGGGTTTCAACGAGCAGTACTTC	CATSIQGFNEQYF
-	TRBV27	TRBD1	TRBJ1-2	TGTGCCAGCAGTTTAGGGGCAGGGGGCCCCCTTAACTATGGCTACACCTTC	CASSLGAGGPLNYGYTF
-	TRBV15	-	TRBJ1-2	TGTGCCACCAGCAGAGCCCTCCAGGACTATGGCTACACCTTC	CATSRALQDYGYTF
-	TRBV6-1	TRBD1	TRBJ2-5	TGTGCCAGCAGTGCGGGGCAGGGGGCAGAGACCCAGTACTTC	CASSAGQGAETQYF
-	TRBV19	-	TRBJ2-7	TGTGCCAGTAGCCCTAAATCCTACGAGCAGTACTTC	CASSPKSYEQYF
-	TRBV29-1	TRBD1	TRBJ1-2	TGCAGCGGGGGACAGGGGGCACAAGGCTACACCTTC	CSGGQGAQGYTF